The text below deals with one T cell receptor (beta chain). These data come from a study of blood T cell repertoires in COVID-19. The CDR3 totals 13 residues. J was trimmed by 8 bases and V by 8 bases; bases with no gene match: 10. Generated by immunoSEQ multiplex PCR, the TCRdb table keeps only in-frame clones and is missing some. The sample holds 310,000 or so clones, roughly nine tenths seen once. The receptor was derived from a woman aged 25 to 39 with COVID-19, enrolled during active disease. The rearrangement links TRBV12-3 or TRBV12-4 to TRBJ1-2, with 8 nucleotides matching TRBD1. What was sequenced was peripheral blood. The CDR3 DNA reads TGTGCCAGCGGACAGGGTTATTCGCGGGGCTACACCTTC. It is translated as CASGQGYSRGYTF.